The entry below gives a single T cell receptor (beta chain) sequence along with its context. No antigen is known for it. Per-nucleotide qualities are absent, and no much larger clonotype sits a single base away. This sample was included in a study of blood T cell repertoires in COVID-19 (dated by TCRdb to the early 2020s). Context from the whole study: Samples covering the acute and convalescent phases of COVID-19 were provided by collaborators in the United States, Italy and Spain. Sample metadata almost always included a de-identified subject ID, COVID-19 status, age in years and sex. The repertoires were made available in a free public database intended to serve as a resource for research on the immune response to SARS-CoV-2. The material from the prospective study consisted of cDNA or gDNA derived from T cells, B-cell-depleted T cells, or PBMCs. Samples were obtained from the ongoing ImmuneRACE study (first 160 participants) and from about 1,300 subjects provided by 6 global collaborators. The dataset comprised deeply sampled blood TCRbeta repertoires from subjects exposed to, actively infected with, or recovered from COVID-19. HLA class I and class II types, where available, came from metadata supplied by the sample provider rather than from assay-based typing. Study-wide conclusions, independent of this receptor: Clinical and demographic metadata were provided uncurated, with the amount varying by source and participant.

Each collaborating institution followed its own protocols to collect whole blood in K2EDTA tubes. For TCRbeta analysis, collaborators shipped samples in one of three forms: frozen whole blood, isolated PBMCs, or DNA extracted from either of those sample types. TCRbeta CDR3 regions were amplified from genomic DNA using the immunoSEQ Assay, a bias-controlled multiplex PCR. Under the source paper's analysis protocol: The number of nucleated cells in each sample was estimated from the amplification of reference gene primers within the assay. To quantify the absolute abundance of each unique TCRbeta CDR3 rearrangement, sequence reads were collapsed and filtered. Productive Simpson clonality was computed per sample as the square root of Simpson's diversity index over productive rearrangements. TCRdb carries this immuneACCESS record with in-frame sequences only. Its versions omit some clonotypes, under half of them owing to an unresolved V gene in the studies checked, with the rest unexplained. From that table come the V and J calls and clone size; the DNA was used to work out D and trimming. The sample table holds approximately 90,000 clones, of which over 70% were seen once. Clones ranked in the top ten supply roughly 25% of the sample.

After removal of 5 bases from V and 7 bases from J, the junction retains 7 bases not matched to a gene. CDR1 and CDR2, per the germline V gene, are SGHTA and FQGNSA. The CDR3 runs 14 residues from the cysteine to the phenylalanine. Of all the DNA, just the CDR3 is kept, 42 bases in frame from base 1. The sample comprised peripheral blood. The chain is made from TRBV7-2 and TRBJ1-5, and 8 junctional nucleotides match TRBD1. This TCR came from a man aged 80 or over with active or convalescent COVID-19. The CDR3 in this case is CASSTGTGGQPQHF. The DNA sequence is given as TGTGCCAGCAGCACAGGGACAGGTGGACAGCCCCAGCATTTT.